A selection of T cell receptor beta chains follows, all from one sample in a study of cytomegalovirus exposure and HLA in healthy donors. The table came from immunoSEQ multiplex PCR; TCRdb's copy has only in-frame clones and leaves some out. The data contain approximately 37,000 clones, 80% of them singletons. The sample was PBMCs. Receptors originate from a male donor in good health and CMV-seronegative. Both conserved end residues are part of each CDR3. The D gene is left open where the match is weak. Some rows mark clone size as missing; the rest say once, few, many or name a class of expanded clone.

d_call: TRBD1; clone_size: NA; j_call: TRBJ1-1; v_call: TRBV7-2; cdr3_nt: TGTGCCAGCAGCTGGATGTGGGCAGGGGGCACTGAAGCTTTCTTT; cdr3_aa: CASSWMWAGGTEAFF
d_call: TRBD1; clone_size: NA; j_call: TRBJ1-5; v_call: TRBV10-3; cdr3_nt: TGTGCCATCAGTGCCGGGACAGGGGAGGGCAATCAGCCCCAGCATTTT; cdr3_aa: CAISAGTGEGNQPQHF
d_call: TRBD1; clone_size: NA; j_call: TRBJ1-5; v_call: TRBV27; cdr3_nt: TGTGCCAGCAGATACAGGGGGCGAGGTAGCAATCAGCCCCAGCATTTT; cdr3_aa: CASRYRGRGSNQPQHF
d_call: TRBD2; clone_size: NA; j_call: TRBJ2-7; v_call: TRBV11-2; cdr3_nt: TGTGCCAGCAGCCCTAATTTCGGTAGCGGGGTCGAGCAGTACTTC; cdr3_aa: CASSPNFGSGVEQYF
d_call: TRBD1; clone_size: few; j_call: TRBJ2-2; v_call: TRBV7-9; cdr3_nt: TGTGCCAGCAGCTTACCGGGACAGGGGGACAACGGGGAGCTGTTTTTT; cdr3_aa: CASSLPGQGDNGELFF
d_call: NA; clone_size: NA; j_call: TRBJ1-1; v_call: TRBV7-3; cdr3_nt: TGTGCCAGCAGCTTAATGGGGAGTAAGAACACTGAAGCTTTCTTT; cdr3_aa: CASSLMGSKNTEAFF
d_call: NA; clone_size: NA; j_call: TRBJ2-3; v_call: TRBV7-2; cdr3_nt: TGTGCCAGCAGCTTAGCTATAGGGGGACCCACAGATACGCAGTATTTT; cdr3_aa: CASSLAIGGPTDTQYF
d_call: NA; clone_size: NA; j_call: TRBJ2-7; v_call: TRBV28; cdr3_nt: TGTGCCAGCAGCTCTCCAGCCGGGGGTTCGTTCTACGAGCAGTACTTC; cdr3_aa: CASSSPAGGSFYEQYF
d_call: NA; clone_size: NA; j_call: TRBJ1-5; v_call: TRBV30; cdr3_nt: TGTGCCTGGAGCCTGGCAGGGAACCAGCCCCAGCATTTT; cdr3_aa: CAWSLAGNQPQHF
d_call: NA; clone_size: NA; j_call: TRBJ1-5; v_call: TRBV28; cdr3_nt: TGTGCCAGCAGTTTATTAACTCCATTATCCCGGGGTTTCAGCAATCAGCCCCAGCATTTT; cdr3_aa: CASSLLTPLSRGFSNQPQHF
d_call: NA; clone_size: few; j_call: TRBJ1-2; v_call: TRBV10-3; cdr3_nt: TGTGCCATCAGTGAGTATCGGGGTGACTATGGCTACACCTTC; cdr3_aa: CAISEYRGDYGYTF
d_call: TRBD2; clone_size: few; j_call: TRBJ2-1; v_call: TRBV30; cdr3_nt: TGTGCCTGGAGTGGTAAGGGACTAGGGAACAACAATGAGCAGTTCTTC; cdr3_aa: CAWSGKGLGNNNEQFF
d_call: NA; clone_size: once; j_call: TRBJ2-5; v_call: TRBV7-2; cdr3_nt: TGTGCCAGCAGCTTAGGTCAGATGGGGGCGAAGGACTTC; cdr3_aa: CASSLGQMGAKDF
d_call: NA; clone_size: once; j_call: TRBJ1-2; v_call: TRBV29-1; cdr3_nt: TGCAGCGCTCGGGTACAGGGAAACTATGGCTACACCTTC; cdr3_aa: CSARVQGNYGYTF
d_call: NA; clone_size: once; j_call: TRBJ1-5; v_call: TRBV27; cdr3_nt: TGTGCCAGCAGCTGGGGAGGCAATCAGCCCCAGCATTTT; cdr3_aa: CASSWGGNQPQHF
d_call: NA; clone_size: NA; j_call: TRBJ1-1; v_call: TRBV7-2; cdr3_nt: TGTGCCAGCAGCCCCACAGTGGCCACTGAAGCTTTCTTT; cdr3_aa: CASSPTVATEAFF
d_call: TRBD1; clone_size: NA; j_call: TRBJ1-6; v_call: TRBV25-1; cdr3_nt: TGTGCCAGCAGTGAAATAGTGACAGGGGGGAATTCACCCCTCCACTTT; cdr3_aa: CASSEIVTGGNSPLHF
d_call: NA; clone_size: NA; j_call: TRBJ2-1; v_call: TRBV6-6; cdr3_nt: TGTGCCAGCAGTTCCAGCGAGGCCCCCCGCTATGAGCAGTTCTTC; cdr3_aa: CASSSSEAPRYEQFF
d_call: TRBD1; clone_size: few; j_call: TRBJ2-7; v_call: TRBV29-1; cdr3_nt: TGCAGCGTTGTACAGGGGCCCTACGAGCAGTACTTC; cdr3_aa: CSVVQGPYEQYF
d_call: NA; clone_size: NA; j_call: TRBJ1-5; v_call: TRBV5-6; cdr3_nt: TGTGCCAGCAGCTTGTCTGGGGCCAGCAATCAGCCCCAGCATTTT; cdr3_aa: CASSLSGASNQPQHF
d_call: NA; clone_size: NA; j_call: TRBJ2-7; v_call: TRBV7-6; cdr3_nt: TGTGCCAGCAGCTTAGTAGGGGATCGCGAGCAGTACTTC; cdr3_aa: CASSLVGDREQYF
d_call: NA; clone_size: once; j_call: TRBJ1-1; v_call: TRBV27; cdr3_nt: TGTGCCAGCACACCAACCGGGCCAGGGGAGGCTTTCTTT; cdr3_aa: CASTPTGPGEAFF